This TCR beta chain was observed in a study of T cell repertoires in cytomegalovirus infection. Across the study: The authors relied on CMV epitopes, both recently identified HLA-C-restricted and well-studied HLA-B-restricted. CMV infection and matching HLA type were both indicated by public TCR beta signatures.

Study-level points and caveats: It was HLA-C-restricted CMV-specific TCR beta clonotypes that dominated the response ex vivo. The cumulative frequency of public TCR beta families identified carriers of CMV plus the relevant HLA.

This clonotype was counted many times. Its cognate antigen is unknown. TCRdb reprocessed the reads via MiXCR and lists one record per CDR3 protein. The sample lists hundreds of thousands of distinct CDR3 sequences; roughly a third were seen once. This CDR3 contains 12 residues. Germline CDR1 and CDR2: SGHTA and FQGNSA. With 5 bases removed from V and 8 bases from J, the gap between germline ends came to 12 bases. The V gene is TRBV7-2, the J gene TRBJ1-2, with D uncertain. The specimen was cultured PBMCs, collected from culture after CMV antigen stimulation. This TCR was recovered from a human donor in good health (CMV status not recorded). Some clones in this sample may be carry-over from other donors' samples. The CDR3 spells CASSVDRNGYTF. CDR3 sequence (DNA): TGTGCCAGCAGCGTAGATCGCAACGGCTACACCTTC. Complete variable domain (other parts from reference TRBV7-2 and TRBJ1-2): GAGVSQSPSNKVTEKGKDVELRCDPISGHTALYWYRQSLGQGLEFLIYFQGNSAPDKSGLPSDRFSAERTGGSVSTLTIQRTQQEDSAVYLCASSVDRNGYTFGSGTRLTVV.